This is a list of T cell receptor beta chains from one sample in a study of chemoradiotherapy in HPV16-positive cancers. Here immunoSEQ multiplex PCR was the method, and the copy in TCRdb shows in-frame clones only, minus some. Of tens of thousands of clones listed, approximately 94% are singletons. This specimen was taken from a patient who underwent chemoradiotherapy. All receptors come from a human donor with HPV-associated anogenital cancer. Both conserved end residues are part of each CDR3. A D gene is named only where the DNA matches it firmly. Clone size, where shown, is once, few, many, or a class for clones that have expanded.

d_call	clone_size	v_call	j_call	cdr3_aa	cdr3_nt
NA	NA	TRBV4-3	TRBJ1-1	CASSQVRGKAFF	TGCGCCAGCAGCCAAGTCCGAGGGAAAGCTTTCTTT
TRBD1	NA	TRBV28	TRBJ2-6	CASSIPGGSGANVLTF	TGTGCCAGCAGTATACCAGGGGGCTCTGGGGCCAACGTCCTGACTTTC
TRBD1	NA	TRBV6-1	TRBJ2-1	CASSEALLGTGKYEQFF	TGTGCCAGCAGTGAAGCGCTTCTCGGGACAGGGAAATACGAGCAGTTCTTC
NA	NA	TRBV2	TRBJ1-1	CASKWEGEAFF	TGTGCCAGCAAGTGGGAAGGAGAAGCTTTCTTT
NA	NA	TRBV12-5	TRBJ1-1	CASGLVSGGFTEAFF	TGTGCTAGTGGTTTGGTATCGGGAGGGTTCACTGAAGCTTTCTTT
NA	NA	TRBV6-1	TRBJ2-5	CASNRAGAETQYF	TGTGCCAGCAACAGGGCCGGAGCAGAGACCCAGTACTTC
NA	NA	TRBV5-1	TRBJ2-5	CASSLMPGRPETQYF	TGCGCCAGCAGCTTAATGCCGGGCCGGCCTGAGACCCAGTACTTC
TRBD1	NA	TRBV30	TRBJ1-3	CAWSVDRGRNTIYF	TGTGCCTGGAGTGTTGACAGGGGCAGAAACACCATATATTTT
NA	NA	TRBV9	TRBJ2-6	CASSVSTGSGANVLTF	TGTGCCAGCAGCGTAAGTACAGGGTCTGGGGCCAACGTCCTGACTTTC
NA	NA	TRBV19	TRBJ1-2	CASSMGQVYGYTF	TGTGCCAGTAGTATGGGACAAGTCTATGGCTACACCTTC
NA	NA	TRBV27	TRBJ2-5	CATSRGPWETQYF	TGTGCCACCTCTAGAGGGCCGTGGGAGACCCAGTACTTC
TRBD1	NA	TRBV11-2	TRBJ1-1	CASSLAHRDSEAFF	TGTGCCAGCAGCTTAGCCCACCGGGACAGTGAAGCTTTCTTT
NA	NA	TRBV10-3	TRBJ1-1	CAISGSQGRNTEAFF	TGTGCCATCAGTGGATCACAGGGACGGAACACTGAAGCTTTCTTT
NA	NA	TRBV9	TRBJ2-4	CASSVGPGGPGSVAKNIQYF	TGTGCCAGCAGCGTAGGGCCCGGGGGACCCGGGTCGGTAGCCAAAAACATTCAGTACTTC
TRBD1	NA	TRBV5-4	TRBJ2-7	CASSWGGRQGVGEQYF	TGTGCCAGCAGCTGGGGAGGAAGACAGGGGGTTGGTGAGCAGTACTTC
TRBD2	NA	TRBV28	TRBJ2-1	CASSPWTSGSLVKQFF	TGTGCCAGCAGTCCCTGGACTAGCGGGAGTTTGGTGAAGCAGTTCTTC
NA	NA	TRBV20-1	TRBJ1-2	CSAGSYGYTF	TGCAGTGCAGGGTCCTATGGCTACACCTTC
NA	NA	TRBV28	TRBJ1-6	CASSLFQGSYNSPLHF	TGTGCCAGCAGTTTATTTCAGGGGTCCTATAATTCACCCCTCCACTTT
NA	few	TRBV4-1	TRBJ2-7	CASSQDTGVYEQYF	TGCGCCAGCAGCCAAGATACGGGAGTCTACGAGCAGTACTTC
NA	NA	TRBV19	TRBJ1-5	CASSLGGYQPQHF	TGTGCCAGTAGCCTCGGGGGGTATCAGCCCCAGCATTTT
NA	NA	TRBV28	TRBJ1-3	CASSSPGGSGNTIYF	TGTGCCAGCAGTTCCCCGGGGGGCTCTGGAAACACCATATATTTT
TRBD1	NA	TRBV5-1	TRBJ2-5	CASSLDRVKVTQYF	TGCGCCAGCAGCCTCGACAGGGTAAAGGTGACCCAGTACTTC
TRBD1	NA	TRBV6-6	TRBJ1-2	CASSYPQGQGNGYTF	TGTGCCAGCAGTTACCCACAGGGACAGGGAAATGGCTACACCTTC
TRBD2	NA	TRBV2	TRBJ2-1	CAGRTSGGNEQFF	TGTGCCGGAAGGACTAGCGGGGGCAATGAGCAGTTCTTC
NA	NA	TRBV21-1	TRBJ2-7	CASSKGVGQGGSEQYF	TGTGCCAGCAGCAAAGGGGTAGGGCAGGGGGGAAGCGAGCAGTACTTC
NA	NA	TRBV7-7	TRBJ2-3	CASSLGGRTDTQYF	TGTGCCAGCAGCTTAGGGGGGCGCACAGATACGCAGTATTTT
TRBD1	NA	TRBV4-2	TRBJ1-5	CASSQGQGPEPQHF	TGTGCCAGCAGCCAAGGACAGGGCCCAGAGCCCCAGCATTTT
TRBD2	NA	TRBV7-2	TRBJ2-1	CASSVGLAKVEQFF	TGTGCCAGCAGCGTGGGACTAGCGAAGGTTGAGCAGTTCTTC
NA	NA	TRBV4-1	TRBJ1-1	CASRLGTAGTEAFF	TGCGCCAGCAGACTCGGGACCGCGGGCACTGAAGCTTTCTTT
NA	few	TRBV6-1	TRBJ1-2	CATNQGHGYTF	TGTGCCACCAACCAGGGGCATGGCTACACCTTC
NA	NA	TRBV2	TRBJ2-2	CASSKQGGVTGELFF	TGTGCCAGCAGCAAACAGGGTGGGGTTACCGGGGAGCTGTTTTTT
NA	NA	TRBV7-3	TRBJ2-1	CASSLNPGTYNEQFF	TGTGCCAGCAGCTTAAACCCTGGGACCTACAATGAGCAGTTCTTC
NA	NA	TRBV5-1	TRBJ2-3	CASSLGGANTDTQYF	TGCGCCAGCAGCTTGGGGGGGGCTAACACAGATACGCAGTATTTT
NA	NA	TRBV7-9	TRBJ1-2	CASSLAVAGHGYTF	TGTGCCAGCAGCTTAGCGGTAGCAGGGCATGGCTACACCTTC
NA	NA	TRBV19	TRBJ1-5	CASSIDRPTRPVYSNQPQHF	TGTGCCAGTAGTATTGACCGGCCGACCCGACCTGTTTATAGCAATCAGCCCCAGCATTTT
TRBD2	NA	TRBV28	TRBJ2-2	CASSLGGLDTGELFF	TGTGCCAGCAGTCTCGGGGGGTTGGACACCGGGGAGCTGTTTTTT
TRBD1	NA	TRBV19	TRBJ1-5	CASSISPGGRSNQPQHF	TGTGCCAGTAGTATATCGCCAGGGGGTAGGAGCAATCAGCCCCAGCATTTT
NA	NA	TRBV7-2	TRBJ2-5	CASSHYQETQYF	TGTGCCAGCAGCCATTATCAGGAGACCCAGTACTTC
TRBD1	once	TRBV5-4	TRBJ2-7	CASSLPPGQGASYEQYF	TGTGCCAGCAGTTTACCTCCGGGACAGGGGGCAAGCTACGAGCAGTACTTC
NA	few	TRBV5-1	TRBJ2-3	CASSLATWRGYTDTQYF	TGCGCCAGCAGCTTGGCCACCTGGCGGGGTTACACAGATACGCAGTATTTT
NA	NA	TRBV29-1	TRBJ2-3	CSVEDHWPGTDTQYF	TGCAGCGTTGAAGATCACTGGCCAGGCACAGATACGCAGTATTTT
NA	NA	TRBV6-6	TRBJ1-4	CASSSHATNEKLFF	TGTGCCAGCAGTTCCCACGCAACTAATGAAAAACTGTTTTTT